This is a list of T cell receptor beta chains from one sample in a study of cytomegalovirus exposure and HLA in healthy donors. Profiled with immunoSEQ multiplex PCR; TCRdb holds only in-frame clones, not every one. Of 160,000 or so clones in the sample, 78% are singletons; the top ten hold about 1.5%. The sample consisted of PBMCs. These receptors were obtained from a male donor in good health and CMV-seronegative. CDR3s include the opening cysteine and the closing phenylalanine or tryptophan. The D gene is left open where the match is weak. Rows may omit the clone size; those that give it use once, few, many or a size class.

length	D	V	J	size	DNA	CDR3
15	NA	TRBV5-1	TRBJ1-2	NA	TGCGCCAGCAGCTTGGAATCGGGAAAAACCTATGGCTACACCTTC	CASSLESGKTYGYTF
16	TRBD2	TRBV7-9	TRBJ2-1	once	TGTGCCAGCAGCTTAGCTGGAAGCGGGAGTCACAATGAGCAGTTCTTC	CASSLAGSGSHNEQFF
13	TRBD1	TRBV2	TRBJ2-7	NA	TGTGCCAGCAGTCGGGACAGCGACTACGAGCAGTACTTC	CASSRDSDYEQYF
16	NA	TRBV7-2	TRBJ2-7	NA	TGTGCCAGCAGCTTAGGCCTCTCCGGGAGCTCCTACGAGCAGTACTTC	CASSLGLSGSSYEQYF
12	NA	TRBV7-9	TRBJ2-1	few	TGTGCCAGCAGCATTAGCGGAGATGAGCAGTTCTTC	CASSISGDEQFF
13	TRBD2	TRBV4-3	TRBJ2-7	NA	TGCGCCAGCAGCCAGCTTCGGGGGGGAGAGCAGTACTTC	CASSQLRGGEQYF
15	NA	TRBV6-1	TRBJ1-1	NA	TGTGCCAGCAGTGAAGGTCCAGGGGTGGTCACTGAAGCTTTCTTT	CASSEGPGVVTEAFF
15	NA	TRBV7-9	TRBJ2-2	NA	TGTGCCAGCAGCTCCACTACAAGGAACACCGGGGAGCTGTTTTTT	CASSSTTRNTGELFF
14	NA	TRBV6-1	TRBJ1-5	NA	TGTGCCAGCAGTGAATTGACAGTCAATCAGCCCCAGCATTTT	CASSELTVNQPQHF
15	TRBD1	TRBV5-8	TRBJ1-2	NA	TGTGCCAGCAGCCTTTCGGACAGGGTAGGCTATGGCTACACCTTC	CASSLSDRVGYGYTF
13	NA	TRBV19	TRBJ2-3	NA	TGTGCCAGTAGACAGGGCTGGGCAGATACGCAGTATTTT	CASRQGWADTQYF
15	NA	TRBV6-1	TRBJ2-7	few	TGTGCCAGCAGTGATAAAGGAAGCACAGGCTACGAGCAGTACTTC	CASSDKGSTGYEQYF
15	NA	TRBV4-3	TRBJ2-7	NA	TGCGCCAGCAGCCAAGGCCGACTAGTCTCCTACGAGCAGTACTTC	CASSQGRLVSYEQYF
15	NA	TRBV5-1	TRBJ2-1	NA	TGCGCCAGCAGCTCGGGACTTTTTAACTACAATGAGCAGTTCTTC	CASSSGLFNYNEQFF
14	TRBD1	TRBV7-2	TRBJ2-2	NA	TGTGCCAGCAGCCCTGGACAGGCCCGCGGGGAGCTGTTTTTT	CASSPGQARGELFF
13	TRBD1	TRBV28	TRBJ1-2	NA	TGTGCCAGCAGTTTACAGGGGGCTGACGGCTACACCTTC	CASSLQGADGYTF
15	NA	TRBV29-1	TRBJ2-3	few	TGCAGCGTTGTCTTCGGGCGGGGGCGCACAGATACGCAGTATTTT	CSVVFGRGRTDTQYF
15	NA	TRBV5-4	TRBJ1-1	NA	TGTGCCAGCAGCTTAGTAACAGGGCAGAACACTGAAGCTTTCTTT	CASSLVTGQNTEAFF